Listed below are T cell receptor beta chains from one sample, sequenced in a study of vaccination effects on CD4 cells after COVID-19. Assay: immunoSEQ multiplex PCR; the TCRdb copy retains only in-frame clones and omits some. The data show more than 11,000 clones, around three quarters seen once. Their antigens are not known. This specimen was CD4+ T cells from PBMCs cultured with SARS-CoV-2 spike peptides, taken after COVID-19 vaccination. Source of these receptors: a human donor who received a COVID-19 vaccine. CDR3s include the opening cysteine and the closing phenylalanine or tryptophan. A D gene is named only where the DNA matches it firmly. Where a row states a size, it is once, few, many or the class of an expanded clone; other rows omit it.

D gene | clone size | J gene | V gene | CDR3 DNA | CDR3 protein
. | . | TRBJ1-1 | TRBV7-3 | TGTGCCAGCAGCTTTCACGATAGCACTGAAGCTTTCTTT | CASSFHDSTEAFF
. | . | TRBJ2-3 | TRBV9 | TGTGCCAGCAGCGTCTATAGCGCACCTAGCACAGATACGCAGTATTTT | CASSVYSAPSTDTQYF
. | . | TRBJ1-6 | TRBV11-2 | TGTGCCAGCAGCAGAGACGGCTCCTATAATTCACCCCTCCACTTT | CASSRDGSYNSPLHF
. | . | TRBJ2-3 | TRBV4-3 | TGCGCCAGCAGCCGGAGCCAAGATACGCAGTATTTT | CASSRSQDTQYF
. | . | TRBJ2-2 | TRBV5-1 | TGCGCCAGCAGCTTGGGGGGACATAACGGGGAGCTGTTTTTT | CASSLGGHNGELFF
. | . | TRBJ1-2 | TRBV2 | TGTGCCAGCAGCCAGACAGATGGCTACACCTTC | CASSQTDGYTF
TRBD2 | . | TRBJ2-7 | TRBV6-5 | TGTGCCAGCAGCCAACTAGCGCTCTACGAGCAGTACTTC | CASSQLALYEQYF
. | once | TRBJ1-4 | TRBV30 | TGTGCCTGCCTATCCGGGACCAGTAATGAAAAACTGTTTTTT | CACLSGTSNEKLFF
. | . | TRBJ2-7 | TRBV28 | TGTGCCAGCAGTTTCCTGCCGAGTGCAGGGGATCTTTACGAGCAGTACTTC | CASSFLPSAGDLYEQYF
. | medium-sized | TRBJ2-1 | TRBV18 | TGTGCCAGCTCACCGCTAAAGGACTTTCCTGAGCAGTTCTTC | CASSPLKDFPEQFF
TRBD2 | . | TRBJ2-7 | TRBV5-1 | TGCGCCAGCAGCTTGATGAGTAGCGGGGGGCCCTACGAGCAGTACTTC | CASSLMSSGGPYEQYF
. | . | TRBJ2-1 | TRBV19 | TGTGCCAGTAGTATATCTTACTACGGTATCATGAAGCAGTTCTTC | CASSISYYGIMKQFF
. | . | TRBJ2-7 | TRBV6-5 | TGTGCCAGCAGAGCCCGGGGAGGACCCTACGAGCAGTACTTC | CASRARGGPYEQYF
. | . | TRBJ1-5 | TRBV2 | TGTGCCAGCAGCTGGACTCATAGCAATCAGCCCCAGCATTTT | CASSWTHSNQPQHF
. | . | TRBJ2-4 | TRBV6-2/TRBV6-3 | TGTGCCAGCAGCCCACCGGGGGTAACCAAAAACATTCAGTACTTC | CASSPPGVTKNIQYF
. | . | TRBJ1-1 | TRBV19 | TGTGCCAGTTCCCCGGGGGGGCCCCGTATTAACACTGAAGCTTTCTTT | CASSPGGPRINTEAFF